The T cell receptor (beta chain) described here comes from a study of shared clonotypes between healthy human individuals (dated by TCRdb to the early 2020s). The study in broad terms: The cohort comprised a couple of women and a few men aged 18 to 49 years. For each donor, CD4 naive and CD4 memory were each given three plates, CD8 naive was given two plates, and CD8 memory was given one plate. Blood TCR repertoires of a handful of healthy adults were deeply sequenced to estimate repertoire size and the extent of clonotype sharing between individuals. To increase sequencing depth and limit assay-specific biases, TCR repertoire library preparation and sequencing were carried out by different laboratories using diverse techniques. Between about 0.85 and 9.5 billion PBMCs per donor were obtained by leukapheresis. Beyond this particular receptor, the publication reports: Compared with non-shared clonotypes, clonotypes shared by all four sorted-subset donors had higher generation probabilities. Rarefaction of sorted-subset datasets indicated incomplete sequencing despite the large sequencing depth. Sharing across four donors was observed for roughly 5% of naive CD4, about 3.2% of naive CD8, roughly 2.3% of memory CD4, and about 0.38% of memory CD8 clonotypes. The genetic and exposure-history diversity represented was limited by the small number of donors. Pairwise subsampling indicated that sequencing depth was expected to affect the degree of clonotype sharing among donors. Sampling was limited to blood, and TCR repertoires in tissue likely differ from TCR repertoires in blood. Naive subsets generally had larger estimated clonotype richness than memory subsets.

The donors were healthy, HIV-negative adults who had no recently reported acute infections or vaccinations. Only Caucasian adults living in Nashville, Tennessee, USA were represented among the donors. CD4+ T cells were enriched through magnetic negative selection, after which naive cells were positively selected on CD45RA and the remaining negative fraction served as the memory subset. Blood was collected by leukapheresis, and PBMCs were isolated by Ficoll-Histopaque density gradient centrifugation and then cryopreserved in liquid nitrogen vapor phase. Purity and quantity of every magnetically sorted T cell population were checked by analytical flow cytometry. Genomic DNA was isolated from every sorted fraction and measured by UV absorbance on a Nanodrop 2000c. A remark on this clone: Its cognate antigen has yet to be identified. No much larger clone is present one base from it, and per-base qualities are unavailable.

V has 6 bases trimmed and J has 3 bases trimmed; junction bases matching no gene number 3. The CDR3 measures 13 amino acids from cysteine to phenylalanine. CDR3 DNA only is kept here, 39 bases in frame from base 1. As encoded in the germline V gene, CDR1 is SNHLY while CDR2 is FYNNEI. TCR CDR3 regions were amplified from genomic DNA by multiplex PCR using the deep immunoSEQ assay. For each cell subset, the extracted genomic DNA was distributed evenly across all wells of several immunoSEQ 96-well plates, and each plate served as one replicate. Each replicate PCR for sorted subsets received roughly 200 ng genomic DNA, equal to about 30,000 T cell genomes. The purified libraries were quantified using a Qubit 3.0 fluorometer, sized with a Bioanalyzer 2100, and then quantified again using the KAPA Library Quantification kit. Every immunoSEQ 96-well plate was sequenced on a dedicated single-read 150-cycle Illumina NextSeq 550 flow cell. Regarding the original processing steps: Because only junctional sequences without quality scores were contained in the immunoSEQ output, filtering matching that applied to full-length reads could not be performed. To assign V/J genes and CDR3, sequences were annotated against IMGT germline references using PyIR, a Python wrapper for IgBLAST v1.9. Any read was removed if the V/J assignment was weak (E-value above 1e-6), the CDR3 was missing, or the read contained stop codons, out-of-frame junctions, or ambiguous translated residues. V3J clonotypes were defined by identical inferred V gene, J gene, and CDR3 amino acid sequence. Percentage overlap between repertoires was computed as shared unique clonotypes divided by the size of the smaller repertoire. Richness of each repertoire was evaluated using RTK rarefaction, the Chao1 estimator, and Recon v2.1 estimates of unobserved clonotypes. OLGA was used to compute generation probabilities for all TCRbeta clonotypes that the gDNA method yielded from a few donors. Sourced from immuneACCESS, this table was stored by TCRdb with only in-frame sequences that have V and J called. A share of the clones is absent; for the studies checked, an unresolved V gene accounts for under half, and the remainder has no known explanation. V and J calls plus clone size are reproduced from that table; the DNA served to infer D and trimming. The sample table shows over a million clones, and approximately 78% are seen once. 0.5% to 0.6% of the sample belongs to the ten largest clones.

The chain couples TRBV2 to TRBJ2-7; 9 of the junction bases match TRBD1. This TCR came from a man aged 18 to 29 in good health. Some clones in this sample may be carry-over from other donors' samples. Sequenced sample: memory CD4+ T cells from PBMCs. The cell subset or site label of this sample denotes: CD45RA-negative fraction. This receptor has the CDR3 CASSRTGDYEQYF. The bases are TGTGCCAGCAGCCGGACAGGGGACTACGAGCAGTACTTC.